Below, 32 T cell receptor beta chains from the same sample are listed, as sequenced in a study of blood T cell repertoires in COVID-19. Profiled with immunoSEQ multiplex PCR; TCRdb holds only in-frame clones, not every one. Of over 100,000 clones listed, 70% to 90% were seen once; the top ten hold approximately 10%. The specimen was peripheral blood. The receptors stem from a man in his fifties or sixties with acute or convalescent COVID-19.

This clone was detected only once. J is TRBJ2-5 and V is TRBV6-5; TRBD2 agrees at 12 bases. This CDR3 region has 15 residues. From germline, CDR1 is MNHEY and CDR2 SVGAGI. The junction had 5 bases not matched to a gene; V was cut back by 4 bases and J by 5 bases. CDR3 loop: CASSSLAGGEETQYF. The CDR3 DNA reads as TGTGCCAGCAGTTCACTAGCGGGAGGCGAGGAGACCCAGTACTTC.

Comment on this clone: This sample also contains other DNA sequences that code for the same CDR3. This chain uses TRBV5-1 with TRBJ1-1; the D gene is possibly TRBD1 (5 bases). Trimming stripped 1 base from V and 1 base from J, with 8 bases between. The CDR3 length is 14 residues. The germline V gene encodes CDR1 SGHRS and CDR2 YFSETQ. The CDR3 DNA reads TGCGCCAGCAGCTTGCAGGGTTCGAACACTGAAGCTTTCTTT. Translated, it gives CASSLQGSNTEAFF.

The CDR3 protein is CASSVGRGPRYEQYF. CDR3 DNA sequence: TGTGCCAGCAGCGTAGGGCGGGGACCTAGATACGAGCAGTACTTC. The rearrangement links TRBV9 to TRBJ2-7, with D possibly being TRBD2 (6 bases). This CDR3 has 15 residues. V shed 0 bases and J shed 4 bases, with 14 bases lying between them. Germline-derived CDR1 and CDR2 are SGDLS and YYNGEE.

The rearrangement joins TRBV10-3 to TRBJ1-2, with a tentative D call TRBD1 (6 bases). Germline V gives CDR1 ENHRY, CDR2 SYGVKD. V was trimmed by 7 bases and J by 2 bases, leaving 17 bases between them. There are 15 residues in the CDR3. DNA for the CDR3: TGTGCCATCACCACACACAGGGACAAGAACTATGGCTACACCTTC. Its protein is CAITTHRDKNYGYTF.

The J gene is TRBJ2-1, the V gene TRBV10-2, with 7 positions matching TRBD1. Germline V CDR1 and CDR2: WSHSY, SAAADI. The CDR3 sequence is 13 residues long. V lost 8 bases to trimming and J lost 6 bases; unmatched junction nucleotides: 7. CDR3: CASSPDRVNEQFF. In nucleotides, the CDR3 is TGCGCCAGCTCTCCAGACAGGGTCAATGAGCAGTTCTTC.

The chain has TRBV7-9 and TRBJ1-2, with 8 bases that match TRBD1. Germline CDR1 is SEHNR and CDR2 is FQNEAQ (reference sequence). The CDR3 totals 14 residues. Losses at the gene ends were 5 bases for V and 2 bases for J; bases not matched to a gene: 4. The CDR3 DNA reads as TGTGCCAGCAGCCCCCGACAGGGGAACTATGGCTACACCTTC. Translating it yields CASSPRQGNYGYTF.

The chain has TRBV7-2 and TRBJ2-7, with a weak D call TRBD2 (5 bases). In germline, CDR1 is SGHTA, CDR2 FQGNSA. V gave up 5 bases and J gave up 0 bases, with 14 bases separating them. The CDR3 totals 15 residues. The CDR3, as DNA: TGTGCCAGCAGCCTCCAGGCGGGCCTCTCCTACGAGCAGTACTTC. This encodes CASSLQAGLSYEQYF. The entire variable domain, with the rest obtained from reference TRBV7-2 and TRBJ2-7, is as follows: GAGVSQSPSNKVTEKGKDVELRCDPISGHTALYWYRQSLGQGLEFLIYFQGNSAPDKSGLPSDRFSAERTGGSVSTLTIQRTQQEDSAVYLCASSLQAGLSYEQYFGPGTRLTVT.

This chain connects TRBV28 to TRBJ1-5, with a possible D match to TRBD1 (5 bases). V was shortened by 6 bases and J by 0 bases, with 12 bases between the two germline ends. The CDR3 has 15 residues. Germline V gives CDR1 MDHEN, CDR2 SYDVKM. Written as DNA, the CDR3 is TGTGCCAGCAGCCGGACAATGGATAGCAATCAGCCCCAGCATTTT. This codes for CASSRTMDSNQPQHF.

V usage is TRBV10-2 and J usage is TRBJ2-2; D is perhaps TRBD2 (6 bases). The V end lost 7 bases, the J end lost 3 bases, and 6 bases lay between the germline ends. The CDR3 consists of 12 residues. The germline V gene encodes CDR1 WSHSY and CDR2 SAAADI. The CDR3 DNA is TGCGCCAGCACGGGGGACACCGGGGAGCTGTTTTTT. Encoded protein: CASTGDTGELFF.

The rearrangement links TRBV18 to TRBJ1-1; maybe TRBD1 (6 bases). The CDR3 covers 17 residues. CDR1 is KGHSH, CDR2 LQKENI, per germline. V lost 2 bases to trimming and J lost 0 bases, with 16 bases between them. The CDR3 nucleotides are TGTGCCAGCTCACCAGTAGATTGGGGGACACTGAACACTGAAGCTTTCTTT. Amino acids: CASSPVDWGTLNTEAFF.

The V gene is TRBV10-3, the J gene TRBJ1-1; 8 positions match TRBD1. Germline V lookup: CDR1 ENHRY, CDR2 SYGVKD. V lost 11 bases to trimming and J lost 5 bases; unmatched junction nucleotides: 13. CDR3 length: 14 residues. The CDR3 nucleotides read TGTGCCTCCGGACAGGGCCCGTCGAGGACTGAAGCTTTCTTT. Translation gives CASGQGPSRTEAFF.

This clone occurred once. CDR3 sequence: CASSTKDRLNEQFF. CDR3 nucleotides: TGTGCCAGCAGCACCAAAGACAGGTTAAATGAGCAGTTCTTC. The chain joins TRBV11-1 to TRBJ2-1; possibly TRBD1 for D (6 bases). The CDR3 sequence is 14 residues long. The germline V gene encodes CDR1 SGHAT and CDR2 FQDESV (reference sequence). The V and J ends lost 5 bases and 7 bases respectively, with 15 bases between them.

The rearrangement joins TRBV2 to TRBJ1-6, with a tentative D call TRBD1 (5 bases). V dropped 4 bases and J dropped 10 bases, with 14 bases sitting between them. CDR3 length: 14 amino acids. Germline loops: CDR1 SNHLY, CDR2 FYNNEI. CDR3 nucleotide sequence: TGTGCCAGCAGTGTTCAGGGTTCAGGGTCACCCCTCCACTTT. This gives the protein CASSVQGSGSPLHF.

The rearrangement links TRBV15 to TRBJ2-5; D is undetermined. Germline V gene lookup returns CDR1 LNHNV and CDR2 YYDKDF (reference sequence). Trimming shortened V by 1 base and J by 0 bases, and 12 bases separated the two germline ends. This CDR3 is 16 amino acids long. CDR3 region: CATSRGELVNQETQYF. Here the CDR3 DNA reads TGTGCCACCAGCAGAGGTGAGCTTGTGAACCAAGAGACCCAGTACTTC.

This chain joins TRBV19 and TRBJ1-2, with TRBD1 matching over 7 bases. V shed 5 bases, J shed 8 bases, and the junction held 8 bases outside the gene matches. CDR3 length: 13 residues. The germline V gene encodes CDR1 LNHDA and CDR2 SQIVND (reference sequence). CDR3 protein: CASSWEQGRGYTF. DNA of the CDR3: TGTGCCAGTAGTTGGGAACAGGGGCGAGGCTACACCTTC.

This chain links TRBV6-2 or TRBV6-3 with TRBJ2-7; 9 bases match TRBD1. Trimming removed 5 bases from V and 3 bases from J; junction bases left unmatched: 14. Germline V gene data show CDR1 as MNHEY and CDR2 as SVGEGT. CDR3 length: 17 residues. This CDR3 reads CASSNGGQGPSYYEQYF. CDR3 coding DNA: TGTGCCAGCAGTAACGGGGGACAGGGCCCTTCATACTACGAGCAGTACTTC.

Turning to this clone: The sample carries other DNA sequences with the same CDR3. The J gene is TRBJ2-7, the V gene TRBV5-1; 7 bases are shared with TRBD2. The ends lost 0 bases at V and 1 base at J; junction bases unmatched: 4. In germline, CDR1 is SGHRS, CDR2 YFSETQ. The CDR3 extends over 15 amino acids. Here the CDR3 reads CASSLDPSGSYEQYF. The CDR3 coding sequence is TGCGCCAGCAGCTTGGACCCTAGCGGTTCCTACGAGCAGTACTTC.

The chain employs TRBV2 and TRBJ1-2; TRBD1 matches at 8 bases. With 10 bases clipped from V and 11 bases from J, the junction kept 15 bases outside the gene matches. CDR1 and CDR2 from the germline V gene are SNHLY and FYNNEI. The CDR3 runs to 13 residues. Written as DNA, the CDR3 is TGTGCCATCATCGGACCAATCGACAGGGGTTACACCTTC. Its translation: CAIIGPIDRGYTF. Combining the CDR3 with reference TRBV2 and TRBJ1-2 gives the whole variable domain EPEVTQTPSHQVTQMGQEVILRCVPISNHLYFYWYRQILGQKVEFLVSFYNNEISEKSEIFDDQFSVERPDGSNFTLKIRSTKLEDSAMYFCAIIGPIDRGYTFGSGTRLTVV.

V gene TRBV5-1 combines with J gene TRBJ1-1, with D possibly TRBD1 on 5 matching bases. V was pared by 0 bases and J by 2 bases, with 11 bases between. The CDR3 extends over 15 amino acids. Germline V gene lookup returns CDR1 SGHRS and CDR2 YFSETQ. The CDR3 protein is CASSLDGGTNTEAFF. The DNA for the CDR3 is TGCGCCAGCAGCTTGGACGGGGGAACAAACACTGAAGCTTTCTTT. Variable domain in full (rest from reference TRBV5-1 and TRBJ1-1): KAGVTQTPRYLIKTRGQQVTLSCSPISGHRSVSWYQQTPGQGLQFLFEYFSETQRNKGNFPGRFSGRQFSNSRSEMNVSTLELGDSALYLCASSLDGGTNTEAFFGQGTRLTVV.

CDR3 residues: CASSTTHRVQETQYF. DNA for the CDR3: TGTGCCAGCAGCACCACTCACAGGGTCCAAGAGACCCAGTACTTC. The V and J genes are TRBV7-9 and TRBJ2-5; perhaps TRBD1 as D (6 bases). The CDR3 contains 15 residues. Germline CDR1 and CDR2: SEHNR and FQNEAQ (reference sequence). The V and J ends lost 5 bases and 1 base respectively, with 14 bases between them.

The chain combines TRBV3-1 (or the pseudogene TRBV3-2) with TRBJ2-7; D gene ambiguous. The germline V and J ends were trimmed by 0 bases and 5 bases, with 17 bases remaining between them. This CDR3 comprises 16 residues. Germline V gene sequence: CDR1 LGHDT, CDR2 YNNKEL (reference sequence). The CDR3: CASSQDLRSTLDEQYF. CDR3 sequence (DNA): TGTGCCAGCAGCCAAGATCTGAGATCTACTCTGGACGAGCAGTACTTC.

CDR3 sequence (DNA): TGTGCCAGCAGCTTGAGCGGGAGGTTGTTAGGTGAGCAGTTCTTC. This sequence encodes CASSLSGRLLGEQFF. V is TRBV7-6 and J is TRBJ2-1, with 9 bases lining up with TRBD2. CDR3 size: 15 residues. Germline-derived CDR1 and CDR2 are SGHVS and FNYEAQ. Trimming cost V 3 bases and J 9 bases; bases outside gene matches: 9. Complete variable domain (other parts from reference TRBV7-6 and TRBJ2-1): GAGVSQSPRYKVTKRGQDVALRCDPISGHVSLYWYRQALGQGPEFLTYFNYEAQQDKSGLPNDRFSAERPEGSISTLTIQRTEQRDSAMYRCASSLSGRLLGEQFFGPGTRLTVL.

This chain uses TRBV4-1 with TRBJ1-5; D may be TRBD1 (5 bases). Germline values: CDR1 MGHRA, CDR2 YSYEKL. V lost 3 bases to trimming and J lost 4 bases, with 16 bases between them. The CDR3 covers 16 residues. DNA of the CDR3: TGCGCCAGCAGCCAGACAGCAGGGTTGTTTAATCAGCCCCAGCATTTT. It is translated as CASSQTAGLFNQPQHF.

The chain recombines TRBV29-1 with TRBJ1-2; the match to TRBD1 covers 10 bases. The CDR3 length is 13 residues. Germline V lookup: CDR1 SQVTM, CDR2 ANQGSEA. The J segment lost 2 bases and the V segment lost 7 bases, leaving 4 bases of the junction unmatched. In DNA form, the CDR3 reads TGCAGCGATTCGGGACAGGGGAACTATGGCTACACCTTC. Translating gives CSDSGQGNYGYTF.

CDR3 amino acids: CASSALAEEDGYTF. The CDR3 nucleotides are TGTGCCAGCAGCGCGCTCGCAGAGGAAGATGGCTACACCTTC. The chain is built from TRBV5-6 and TRBJ1-2; D not certain. Germline CDR1 reads SGHDT; CDR2 reads YYEEEE. The CDR3 has 14 amino acids. The V end was cut by 4 bases, the J end by 6 bases, with 16 bases between.

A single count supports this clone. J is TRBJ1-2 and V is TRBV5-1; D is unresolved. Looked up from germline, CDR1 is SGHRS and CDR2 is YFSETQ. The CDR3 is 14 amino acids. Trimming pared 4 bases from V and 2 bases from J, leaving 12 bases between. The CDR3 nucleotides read TGCGCCAGCAGCCCCATGACGGGGAACTATGGCTACACCTTC. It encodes CASSPMTGNYGYTF.

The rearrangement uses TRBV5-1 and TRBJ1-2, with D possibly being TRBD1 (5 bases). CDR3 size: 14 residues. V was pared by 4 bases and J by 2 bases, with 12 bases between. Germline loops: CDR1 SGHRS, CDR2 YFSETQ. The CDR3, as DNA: TGCGCCAGCAGCCCGTCGGGGGTGAACTATGGCTACACCTTC. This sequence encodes CASSPSGVNYGYTF. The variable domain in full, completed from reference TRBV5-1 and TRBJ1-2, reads KAGVTQTPRYLIKTRGQQVTLSCSPISGHRSVSWYQQTPGQGLQFLFEYFSETQRNKGNFPGRFSGRQFSNSRSEMNVSTLELGDSALYLCASSPSGVNYGYTFGSGTRLTVV.

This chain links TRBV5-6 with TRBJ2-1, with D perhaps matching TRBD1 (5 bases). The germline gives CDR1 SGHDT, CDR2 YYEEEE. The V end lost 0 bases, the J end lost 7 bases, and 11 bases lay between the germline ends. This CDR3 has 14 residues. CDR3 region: CASSLGRVGNEQFF. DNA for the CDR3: TGTGCCAGCAGCTTGGGCAGGGTTGGGAATGAGCAGTTCTTC.

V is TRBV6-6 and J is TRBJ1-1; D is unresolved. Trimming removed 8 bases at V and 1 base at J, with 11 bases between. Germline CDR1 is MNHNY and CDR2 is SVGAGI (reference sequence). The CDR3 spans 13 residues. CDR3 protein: CASHLRGNTEAFF. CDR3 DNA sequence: TGTGCCAGCCATCTTAGAGGGAACACTGAAGCTTTCTTT.

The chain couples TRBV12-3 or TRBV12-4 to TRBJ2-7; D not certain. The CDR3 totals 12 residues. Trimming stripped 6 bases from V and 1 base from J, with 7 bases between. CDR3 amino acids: CASRAESYEQYF. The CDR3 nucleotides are TGTGCCAGCAGGGCAGAATCCTACGAGCAGTACTTC.

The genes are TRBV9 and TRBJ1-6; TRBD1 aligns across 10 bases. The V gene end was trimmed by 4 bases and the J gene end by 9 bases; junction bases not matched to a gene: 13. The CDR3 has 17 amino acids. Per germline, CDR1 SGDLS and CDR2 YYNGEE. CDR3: CASSYPRTGGDGSPLHF. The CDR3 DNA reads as TGTGCCAGCAGCTACCCCCGGACAGGGGGGGATGGTTCACCCCTCCACTTT.

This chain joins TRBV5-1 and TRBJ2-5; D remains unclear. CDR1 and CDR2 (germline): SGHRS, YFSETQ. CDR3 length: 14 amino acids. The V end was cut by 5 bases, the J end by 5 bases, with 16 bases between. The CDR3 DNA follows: TGCGCCAGCAGTCCCTTCTACGATGTGGAGACCCAGTACTTC. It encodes CASSPFYDVETQYF.